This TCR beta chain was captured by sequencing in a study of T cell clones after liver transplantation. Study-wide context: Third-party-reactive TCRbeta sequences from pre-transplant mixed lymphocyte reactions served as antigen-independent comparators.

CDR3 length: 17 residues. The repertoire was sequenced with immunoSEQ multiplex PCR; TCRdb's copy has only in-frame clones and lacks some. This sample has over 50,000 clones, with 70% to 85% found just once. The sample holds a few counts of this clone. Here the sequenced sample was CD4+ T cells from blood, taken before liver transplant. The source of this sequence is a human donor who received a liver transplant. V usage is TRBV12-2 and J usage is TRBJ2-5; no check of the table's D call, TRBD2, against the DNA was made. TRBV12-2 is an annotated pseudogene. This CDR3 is CASLTGVAGDSQETQYF. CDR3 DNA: TGTGCAAGTCTCACAGGCGTCGCGGGGGACTCCCAAGAGACCCAGTACTTC.